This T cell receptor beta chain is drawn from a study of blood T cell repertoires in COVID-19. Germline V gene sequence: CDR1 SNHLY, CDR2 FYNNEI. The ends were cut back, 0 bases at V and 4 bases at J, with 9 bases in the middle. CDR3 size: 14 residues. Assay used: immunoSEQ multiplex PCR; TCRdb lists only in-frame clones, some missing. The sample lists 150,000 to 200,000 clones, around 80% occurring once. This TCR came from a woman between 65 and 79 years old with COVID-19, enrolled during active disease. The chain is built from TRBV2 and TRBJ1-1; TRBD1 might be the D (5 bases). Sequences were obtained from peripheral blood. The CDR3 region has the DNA TGTGCCAGCAGTGAAGCGGGGGGGGGCACTGAAGCTTTCTTT. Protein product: CASSEAGGGTEAFF.